These 14 T cell receptor beta chains originate from one sample sequenced in a study of blood T cell repertoires in COVID-19. Produced via immunoSEQ multiplex PCR; TCRdb's table is partial and in-frame only. This sample yields some 200,000 clones, of which more than 75% are seen a single time; around 2.9% belongs to the top ten. The sequencing sample was made of peripheral blood. The receptor set was obtained from a man over 45 who had recovered from COVID-19.

The chain joins TRBV28 to TRBJ2-7, with 11 bases identical to TRBD1. This CDR3 has 15 residues. Trimming at V came to 6 bases and at J to 2 bases, leaving 6 bases not matched to a gene. Per the germline V gene, CDR1 is MDHEN and CDR2 is SYDVKM. The CDR3 sequence: CASRFTGQGAYEQYF. The CDR3 DNA is TGTGCCAGCAGATTCACGGGACAGGGGGCCTACGAGCAGTACTTC.

This chain joins TRBV5-1 and TRBJ2-3; D is possibly TRBD2 (5 bases). The germline V gene encodes CDR1 SGHRS and CDR2 YFSETQ. The CDR3 totals 15 residues. V was clipped by 1 base and J by 2 bases, with 11 bases between them. The DNA for the CDR3 is TGCGCCAGCAGCTTGTATTTCGGGGTCACAGATACGCAGTATTTT. Protein product: CASSLYFGVTDTQYF.

This chain connects TRBV5-1 to TRBJ2-5; D uncertain. The CDR3 runs to 13 residues. V was shortened by 4 bases and J by 5 bases, with 12 bases between the two germline ends. Germline-derived CDR1 and CDR2 are SGHRS and YFSETQ. CDR3 region: CASSADQAETQYF. CDR3 sequence (DNA): TGCGCCAGCAGCGCGGATCAAGCCGAGACCCAGTACTTC.

In its sample, this clone was seen a few times. The chain couples TRBV7-6 to TRBJ1-2, with 7 bases fitting TRBD1. CDR1 and CDR2 (germline): SGHVS, FNYEAQ. The V gene end was trimmed by 5 bases and the J gene end by 7 bases; junction bases not matched to a gene: 10. The CDR3 has 14 residues. For the CDR3, the DNA is TGTGCCAGCAGCGCGTCACAGGGGATCGGTGGCTACACCTTC. This sequence encodes CASSASQGIGGYTF.

The V gene is TRBV3-1 (or the pseudogene TRBV3-2), the J gene TRBJ2-3; D not resolved. The germline V gene encodes CDR1 LGHDT and CDR2 YNNKEL (reference sequence). CDR3 length: 15 residues. The V end was cut by 0 bases, the J end by 5 bases, with 12 bases between. The CDR3 here is CASSQDLTRGDTQYF. The CDR3 bases are TGTGCCAGCAGCCAAGATCTAACGCGCGGAGATACGCAGTATTTT.

V gene TRBV20-1 combines with J gene TRBJ1-1; D may be TRBD1 (6 bases). This CDR3 contains 11 residues. Germline V gene data show CDR1 as DFQATT and CDR2 as SNEGSKA (reference sequence). The CDR3 region has the DNA TGCAGGACGGGGACAAACACTGAAGCTTTCTTT. It specifies CRTGTNTEAFF.

This chain connects TRBV19 to TRBJ2-2, with D possibly TRBD1 on 6 matching bases. This CDR3 has 14 residues. V was pared by 7 bases and J by 0 bases, with 9 bases between. The germline CDR1 and CDR2 sequences are LNHDA and SQIVND (reference sequence). This chain's CDR3 is CASKGTTNTGELFF. The CDR3 DNA reads as TGTGCCAGTAAGGGGACAACGAACACCGGGGAGCTGTTTTTT.

The gene calls are TRBV7-2 and TRBJ2-7; no definite D call. The length of the CDR3 is 11 residues. Per germline, CDR1 SGHTA and CDR2 FQGNSA. V lost 4 bases and J 4 bases, leaving 5 bases between the germline ends. The CDR3 coding sequence is TGTGCCAGCAGCTACCAGTACGAGCAGTACTTC. This gives the protein CASSYQYEQYF.

The table lists this clone with a count of one. V gene TRBV5-1 combines with J gene TRBJ2-1; 9 nucleotides match TRBD1. CDR3 size: 14 residues. The V and J ends lost 4 bases and 8 bases, in that order; junction bases with no gene match: 7. Germline V lookup: CDR1 SGHRS, CDR2 YFSETQ. Written as DNA, the CDR3 is TGCGCCAGCAGCGAGACAGGGGGGAGGGATGAGCAGTTCTTC. Translating gives CASSETGGRDEQFF.

V and J are TRBV10-3 and TRBJ1-1; D unresolved. The CDR3 has 13 residues. The ends were cut back, 3 bases at V and 5 bases at J, with 10 bases in the middle. Germline V CDR1 and CDR2: ENHRY, SYGVKD. CDR3 loop: CAISDHGGTEAFF. The CDR3 region has the DNA TGTGCCATCAGTGACCACGGAGGGACTGAAGCTTTCTTT.

This chain links TRBV2 with TRBJ2-3; 7 bases agree with TRBD1. This CDR3 is 15 amino acids long. Germline V gene sequence: CDR1 SNHLY, CDR2 FYNNEI. Trimming took 6 bases from V and 1 from J; bases not matched to a gene: 7. The CDR3 spells CASSPQGRRTDTQYF. CDR3 coding DNA: TGTGCCAGCAGCCCACAGGGGCGACGCACAGATACGCAGTATTTT.

The V and J genes are TRBV30 and TRBJ1-2; tentative D call: TRBD1 (6 bases). Germline CDR1 GTSNPN, CDR2 SVGIG (reference sequence). The CDR3 spans 13 residues. Deletions cut 3 bases from V and 5 bases from J, with 13 bases between. The CDR3 DNA reads as TGTGCCTGGAGCCTAGGACAGAGATATGGCTACACCTTC. It specifies CAWSLGQRYGYTF.

The chain employs TRBV28 and TRBJ1-2; a weak D match, TRBD1 (6 bases). V gave up 2 bases and J gave up 8 bases, with 15 bases separating them. Germline values: CDR1 MDHEN, CDR2 SYDVKM. This CDR3 spans 14 amino acids. The CDR3 DNA reads TGTGCCAGCAGTTTAAGATACAGGGTGGGCGGCTACACCTTC. It encodes CASSLRYRVGGYTF.

This clone was counted a few times. The chain employs TRBV5-1 and TRBJ1-5, with D perhaps TRBD1 (5 bases). The CDR3 length is 14 residues. Germline V gene sequence: CDR1 SGHRS, CDR2 YFSETQ. Between the trimmed V and J ends, which lost 0 bases and 3 bases, there was a span of 7 bases. The CDR3 DNA reads as TGCGCCAGCAGCTTGGGACAGAACAATCAGCCCCAGCATTTT. Amino acid sequence: CASSLGQNNQPQHF. Combining the CDR3 with reference TRBV5-1 and TRBJ1-5 gives the whole variable domain KAGVTQTPRYLIKTRGQQVTLSCSPISGHRSVSWYQQTPGQGLQFLFEYFSETQRNKGNFPGRFSGRQFSNSRSEMNVSTLELGDSALYLCASSLGQNNQPQHFGDGTRLSIL.